One sample yielded the 13 T cell receptor beta chains listed below, sequenced in a study of blood T cell repertoires in COVID-19. Libraries were prepared by immunoSEQ multiplex PCR; TCRdb keeps only in-frame clonotypes and omits some of them. The sample yields around 120,000 clones, over 60% seen once. The sample consisted of peripheral blood. The receptors stem from a woman aged 80 or older with acute or convalescent COVID-19.

The chain combines TRBV5-6 with TRBJ1-5, with TRBD1 matching over 7 bases. Germline CDR1 is SGHDT and CDR2 is YYEEEE. CDR3 length: 17 residues. V trimming: 4 bases; J trimming: 0 bases; junction bases outside the gene matches: 10. The CDR3: CASSLFGTEYSNQPQHF. The DNA for the CDR3 is TGTGCCAGCAGCCTATTCGGGACAGAATATAGCAATCAGCCCCAGCATTTT.

The chain is built from TRBV6-5 and TRBJ1-5; 7 positions match TRBD1. This CDR3 region has 14 residues. V dropped 6 bases and J dropped 5; count of bases not matched to a gene: 7. The germline V gene has CDR1 MNHEY and CDR2 SVGAGI. The CDR3 loop is CASSRQGEDQPQHF. The CDR3 DNA reads as TGTGCCAGCAGCCGACAGGGAGAGGATCAGCCCCAGCATTTT.

The chain employs TRBV3-1 (or the pseudogene TRBV3-2) and TRBJ1-2; D unclear. This CDR3 is 14 amino acids long. Germline V gene data show CDR1 as LGHDT and CDR2 as YNNKEL (reference sequence). V lost 0 bases, J lost 7 bases, and 12 bases lay in between. The CDR3 loop reads CASSQDGSGPGYTF. Written as DNA, the CDR3 is TGTGCCAGCAGCCAAGATGGGTCAGGCCCTGGCTACACCTTC.

The chain links TRBV5-6 to TRBJ2-7, with 13 bases that match TRBD2. V lost 4 bases and J lost 3; bases outside the gene matches: 4. Looked up from germline, CDR1 is SGHDT and CDR2 is YYEEEE. This CDR3 has 15 amino acids. The DNA of the CDR3 is TGTGCCAGCAGCATCGGGACTAGCGGGATCTACGAGCAGTACTTC. Translating gives CASSIGTSGIYEQYF. Supplemented by reference TRBV5-6 and TRBJ2-7, the full variable domain reads DAGVTQSPTHLIKTRGQQVTLRCSPKSGHDTVSWYQQALGQGPQFIFQYYEEEERQRGNFPDRFSGHQFPNYSSELNVNALLLGDSALYLCASSIGTSGIYEQYFGPGTRLTVT.

V and J are TRBV19 and TRBJ1-5; D may be TRBD1 (5 bases). The ends were cut back, 3 bases at V and 7 bases at J, with 10 bases in the middle. The CDR3 is 13 residues long. Germline loops: CDR1 LNHDA, CDR2 SQIVND (reference sequence). The CDR3 nucleotides read TGTGCCAGTAGTATTGGACGGGGGCAGCCCCAGCATTTT. This gives the protein CASSIGRGQPQHF.

J is TRBJ2-2 and V is TRBV19, with D uncertain. This CDR3 has 15 amino acids. The germline CDR1 and CDR2 sequences are LNHDA and SQIVND (reference sequence). Trimming took 1 base from V and 4 from J, leaving 10 bases between them. Written as DNA, the CDR3 is TGTGCCAGTAGTATAGGGAACCGACTCACCGGGGAGCTGTTTTTT. The encoded protein is CASSIGNRLTGELFF. Together with reference TRBV19 and TRBJ2-2, the CDR3 gives the full variable domain: DGGITQSPKYLFRKEGQNVTLSCEQNLNHDAMYWYRQDPGQGLRLIYYSQIVNDFQKGDIAEGYSVSREKKESFPLTVTSAQKNPTAFYLCASSIGNRLTGELFFGEGSRLTVL.

The rearrangement uses TRBV6-6 and TRBJ2-7, with D possibly matching TRBD1 (6 bases). The CDR3 is 14 residues long. Germline V gene data show CDR1 as MNHNY and CDR2 as SVGAGI (reference sequence). Trimming left V 2 bases short and J 3 bases short, with 11 bases between. CDR3 amino acids: CASSYPARGYEQYF. CDR3 DNA: TGTGCCAGCAGTTACCCGGCCAGGGGCTACGAGCAGTACTTC.

The sample holds many counts of this clone. The chain joins TRBV9 to TRBJ2-3; D perhaps matches TRBD2 (5 bases). Trimming stripped 0 bases from V and 6 bases from J, with 8 bases between. CDR1 and CDR2 (germline): SGDLS, YYNGEE. The CDR3 is 13 amino acids. The CDR3 nucleotides read TGTGCCAGCAGCGTAGGAGGGCGGGATACGCAGTATTTT. It is translated as CASSVGGRDTQYF.

This chain connects TRBV6-2 or TRBV6-3 to TRBJ1-2, with 11 bases aligning to TRBD1. The CDR3 length is 14 residues. With 6 bases clipped from V and 5 bases from J, the junction kept 5 bases outside the gene matches. Germline values: CDR1 MNHEY, CDR2 SVGEGT. DNA for the CDR3: TGTGCCAGCAGCCGGACAGGGGGCGGATATGGCTACACCTTC. Translated: CASSRTGGGYGYTF.

The rearrangement uses TRBV2 and TRBJ1-2; TRBD1 is a possible D gene (5 bases). Germline V gene data show CDR1 as SNHLY and CDR2 as FYNNEI. V lost 3 bases, J lost 6 bases, and 17 bases lay in between. This CDR3 comprises 15 residues. Written as DNA, the CDR3 is TGTGCCAGCAGTGATTATGGGACTATCCTCAATGGCTACACCTTC. It specifies CASSDYGTILNGYTF.

The rearrangement links TRBV5-1 to TRBJ2-7; D gene unclear. The V end was cut by 4 bases, the J end by 0 bases, with 14 bases between. The CDR3 sequence is 15 residues long. Germline CDR1 and CDR2: SGHRS and YFSETQ. This chain's CDR3 is CASSRPEVSSYEQYF. The DNA for the CDR3 is TGCGCCAGCAGCCGCCCTGAGGTGAGCTCCTACGAGCAGTACTTC.

The chain links TRBV2 to TRBJ2-5; possible D gene TRBD1, 6 bases. Germline CDR1 SNHLY, CDR2 FYNNEI. The CDR3 is 14 amino acids. Trimming stripped 7 bases from V and 4 bases from J, with 16 bases between. CDR3 DNA sequence: TGTGCCAGCAAAGGAGGCAGGGGCAGAGAGACCCAGTACTTC. It encodes CASKGGRGRETQYF.

CDR3 loop: CASSLGGEETQYF. The CDR3 DNA follows: TGTGCCAGCAGCTTAGGAGGGGAGGAGACCCAGTACTTC. The rearrangement joins TRBV7-3 to TRBJ2-5; D perhaps matches TRBD2 (6 bases). The CDR3 totals 13 residues. V was cut by 2 bases and J by 5 bases, with 9 bases left in between. The V gene's germline CDR1 is SGHTA and CDR2 FQGTGA.